Sequencing of this TCR beta chain was carried out in a study of blood T cells in healthy people across ages. Study summary: Per every two T cells, about one barcoded beta molecule was captured by template switching.

Combining a sample-barcoded 5' primer with a J-beta primer mix, a second PCR ran for roughly 6 to 12 cycles. TCRdb independently ran MiXCR on the 5' RACE reads; one entry per CDR3 protein. The sample lists hundreds of thousands of distinct CDR3 sequences, approximately 30% occurring once. Study results and limitations: Higher naive T cell percentage went strongly together with higher TCR beta diversity.

V lost 4 bases and J 11 bases, leaving 14 bases between the germline ends. Germline V gene data show CDR1 as SGHDT and CDR2 as YYEEEE. This CDR3 spans 12 amino acids. A minimum of 6.5 million PBMCs was isolated per sample. This clonotype has a count of ten or more. What it recognizes is unknown. Input material: blood. The chain combines TRBV5-6 with TRBJ2-3; D might be TRBD1 or TRBD2, each matching 5 bases. The sequence came from a woman of 80 years or more in good health. The CDR3 nucleotides read TGTGCCAGCAGCCGGGACGATAGGAAGCAGTATTTT. Protein: CASSRDDRKQYF.